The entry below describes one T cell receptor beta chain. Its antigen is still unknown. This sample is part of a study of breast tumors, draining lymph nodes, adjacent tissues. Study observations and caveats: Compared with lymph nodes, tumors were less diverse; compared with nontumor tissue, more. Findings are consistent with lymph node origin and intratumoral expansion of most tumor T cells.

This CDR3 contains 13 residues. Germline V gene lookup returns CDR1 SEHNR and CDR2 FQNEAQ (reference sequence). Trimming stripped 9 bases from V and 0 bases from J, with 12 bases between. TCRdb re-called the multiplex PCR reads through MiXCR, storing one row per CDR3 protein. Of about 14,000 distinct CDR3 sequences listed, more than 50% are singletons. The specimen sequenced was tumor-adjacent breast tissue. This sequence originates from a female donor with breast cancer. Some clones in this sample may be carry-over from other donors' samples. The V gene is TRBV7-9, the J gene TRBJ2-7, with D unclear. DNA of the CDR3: TGTGCCAGTAGTTCAAGAAGCTCCTACGAGCAGTACTTC. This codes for CASSSRSSYEQYF.